The next 30 T cell receptor beta chains were all read from a single sample in a study of early T cells in non-severe SARS-CoV-2 infection (dated by TCRdb to the early 2020s). The library came from 5' RACE. Sequenced using a NextSeq 500. The raw public data were reprocessed by TCRdb itself: fastp quality trimming at Q25, MiXCR clonotype calling, in-frame beta chains only. Each CDR3 protein gets just one entry, which takes the most common genes and DNA from the rows behind it. The sample table lists about 26,000 distinct CDR3 sequences, about 4.2% of them with a count of one. Together, the top ten hold around 4% of the sample. The source material was whole blood. Receptors originate from an adult who was a healthcare worker with PCR-confirmed SARS-CoV-2 infection or an uninfected control (not recorded which).

This clonotype was counted ten times or more. V is TRBV12-3 or TRBV12-4 and J is TRBJ1-2; D remains ambiguous. This CDR3 is 13 amino acids long. Trimming removed 4 bases from V and 8 bases from J, with 14 bases in between. In nucleotides, the CDR3 is TGTGCCAGCAGTTCCGGGTCCTCAGTAGGCTACACCTTC. This codes for CASSSGSSVGYTF.

This clonotype was observed at least ten times. The chain employs TRBV29-1 and TRBJ1-2; 9 nucleotides line up with TRBD1. The germline gives CDR1 SQVTM, CDR2 ANQGSEA. The CDR3 has 13 residues. With 3 bases clipped from V and 7 bases from J, the junction kept 6 bases outside the gene matches. This chain's CDR3 is CSVDAAGQGGYTF. The CDR3 DNA reads TGCAGCGTTGACGCCGCGGGACAGGGTGGCTACACCTTC.

This clonotype was counted many times. The V call is TRBV7-9, the J call TRBJ1-2; D is unresolved. Trimming stripped 5 bases from V and 5 bases from J, with 6 bases between. The germline gives CDR1 SEHNR, CDR2 FQNEAQ (reference sequence). This CDR3 has 11 residues. The CDR3 protein is CASSIIYGYTF. CDR3 nucleotide sequence: TGTGCCAGCAGCATAATATATGGCTACACCTTC. Using reference TRBV7-9 and TRBJ1-2 for the parts outside the CDR3, the full variable domain is DTGVSQNPRHKITKRGQNVTFRCDPISEHNRLYWYRQTLGQGPEFLTYFQNEAQLEKSRLLSDRFSAERPKGSFSTLEIQRTEQGDSAMYLCASSIIYGYTFGSGTRLTVV.

This clonotype has at least ten counts. This sequence joins TRBV3-1 and TRBJ2-1; 8 bases align to TRBD2. Germline V lookup: CDR1 LGHDT, CDR2 YNNKEL (reference sequence). The CDR3 extends over 14 amino acids. The trim removed 4 bases at V and 10 bases at J, leaving 9 bases unmatched. CDR3 sequence reads: CASSPSGSPREQFF. Written as DNA, the CDR3 is TGTGCCAGCAGCCCTAGCGGGTCCCCTAGGGAGCAGTTCTTC.

There are many counts of this clonotype. The chain employs TRBV12-3 or TRBV12-4 and TRBJ1-5, with a possible D match to TRBD1 (5 bases). The CDR3 length is 15 residues. V dropped 5 bases and J dropped 2 bases, with 13 bases sitting between them. The CDR3 sequence: CASSVQGRGNQPQHF. The CDR3 DNA is TGTGCCAGCAGTGTCCAGGGAAGGGGCAATCAGCCCCAGCATTTT.

This clonotype came up many times. This chain joins TRBV4-1 and TRBJ2-7; D tentatively fits TRBD1 or TRBD2 (5 bases each). The CDR3 is 16 residues long. CDR1 and CDR2 from the germline V gene are MGHRA and YSYEKL. V was cut by 0 bases and J by 6 bases, with 18 bases left in between. CDR3 nucleotides: TGCGCCAGCAGCCAAGACGGGGCATCAGGGTTGAGCGAGCAGTACTTC. Encoded protein: CASSQDGASGLSEQYF.

This clonotype was seen many times. The chain is built from TRBV29-1 and TRBJ1-2; 7 bases are shared with TRBD1. The CDR3 length is 15 residues. The trim removed 1 base at V and 4 bases at J, leaving 9 bases unmatched. Germline lookup yields CDR1 SQVTM and CDR2 ANQGSEA. The CDR3: CSVEVAGAGGYGYTF. DNA of the CDR3: TGCAGCGTTGAAGTTGCAGGGGCAGGGGGCTATGGCTACACCTTC.

This clonotype is deemed medium-sized. This chain joins TRBV20-1 and TRBJ2-1; maybe TRBD2 (6 bases). CDR1 is DFQATT, CDR2 SNEGSKA, per germline (reference sequence). With 1 base removed from V and 2 bases from J, the gap between germline ends came to 6 bases. The CDR3 is made up of 13 amino acids. In DNA form, the CDR3 reads TGCAGTGCTAGAGGCGGGACCTACAATGAGCAGTTCTTC. This translates into CSARGGTYNEQFF.

This clonotype has at least ten counts. V usage is TRBV27 and J usage is TRBJ1-1, with D unresolved. V shed 0 bases and J shed 5 bases, with 7 bases lying between them. CDR1 is MNHEY, CDR2 SMNVEV, per germline (reference sequence). The CDR3 totals 13 residues. The DNA for the CDR3 is TGTGCCAGCAGTTTATCGAGAGGGACTGAAGCTTTCTTT. Translating it yields CASSLSRGTEAFF.

The V gene is TRBV6-6, the J gene TRBJ2-5; either TRBD1 or TRBD2 may fit D (5 bases each). CDR3 size: 15 residues. Trimming removed 8 bases at V and 4 bases at J, with 20 bases between. Germline assignment: CDR1 MNHNY and CDR2 SVGAGI (reference sequence). Here the CDR3 reads CASCPGRLSRETQYF. CDR3 DNA: TGTGCCAGCTGTCCGGGACGCTTATCGAGAGAGACCCAGTACTTC.

This clonotype showed up just a few times. The chain carries TRBV10-2 and TRBJ2-7; 9 bases are a match to TRBD2. Germline V CDR1 and CDR2: WSHSY, SAAADI. J gave up 5 bases and V 5 bases, and 4 bases lay outside the gene matches. The CDR3 is 13 residues long. CDR3 DNA: TGCGCCAGCAGTCTGGCGGGAGGGAACGAGCAGTACTTC. This encodes CASSLAGGNEQYF.

This clonotype was recorded at least ten times. The chain joins TRBV20-1 to TRBJ2-1; D assignment may be TRBD1 or TRBD2 (6 bases each). V shed 5 bases and J shed 7 bases, with 9 bases lying between them. CDR1 DFQATT and CDR2 SNEGSKA come from the germline V gene (reference sequence). The CDR3 contains 11 residues. CDR3 nucleotides: TGCAGTGCTGGGGGGCTTAATGAGCAGTTCTTC. This codes for CSAGGLNEQFF.

Ten or more counts support this clonotype. V gene TRBV3-1 combines with J gene TRBJ1-1; possible D gene TRBD1, 6 bases. The germline V and J ends were trimmed by 0 bases and 7 bases, with 15 bases remaining between them. The CDR3 consists of 15 residues. From germline, CDR1 is LGHDT and CDR2 YNNKEL (reference sequence). DNA for the CDR3: TGTGCCAGCAGCCAAGAGACAGGTCGGGGGCTTGAAGCTTTCTTT. It specifies CASSQETGRGLEAFF. Using reference TRBV3-1 and TRBJ1-1 for the parts outside the CDR3, the full variable domain is DTAVSQTPKYLVTQMGNDKSIKCEQNLGHDTMYWYKQDSKKFLKIMFSYNNKELIINETVPNRFSPKSPDKAHLNLHINSLELGDSAVYFCASSQETGRGLEAFFGQGTRLTVV.

This clonotype has just a few counts. The rearrangement uses TRBV19 and TRBJ1-5; 8 bases align to TRBD1. Germline CDR1 reads LNHDA; CDR2 reads SQIVND (reference sequence). The CDR3 is 15 residues long. V lost 10 bases and J lost 0; bases outside the gene matches: 8. CDR3 region: CATRQGPTSNQPQHF. The CDR3 DNA reads TGTGCCACTCGACAGGGGCCAACTAGCAATCAGCCCCAGCATTTT.

This clonotype was counted ten times or more. The chain joins TRBV12-5 to TRBJ2-1; 10 bases line up with TRBD2. CDR3 size: 18 residues. With V trimmed by 0 bases and J by 0 bases, 5 bases remained unmatched. CDR1 is LGHNT, CDR2 FRNRAP, per germline. The DNA of the CDR3 is TGTGCTAGTGGTTTGGTACTCGTAGCGGGGGGCTCCTACAATGAGCAGTTCTTC. This gives the protein CASGLVLVAGGSYNEQFF.

In this sample, this clonotype turned up a few times. The rearrangement joins TRBV2 to TRBJ2-5; TRBD1 matches at 9 bases. After removal of 7 bases from V and 2 bases from J, the junction contained 8 bases not matched to a gene. This CDR3 region has 15 residues. CDR1 and CDR2 (germline): SNHLY, FYNNEI. The CDR3 DNA reads as TGTGCCAGCACGAGAGGGACAGGGTTACAAGAGACCCAGTACTTC. Protein product: CASTRGTGLQETQYF.

This clonotype was counted between two and nine times. The chain combines TRBV7-2 with TRBJ2-3; unclear D gene. Germline V CDR1 and CDR2: SGHTA, FQGNSA. Trimming cost V 1 base and J 7 bases, with 18 bases left between them. The CDR3 runs to 16 residues. DNA of the CDR3: TGTGCCAGCAGCTTAGGCACCATGCCTGGTTTCAATACGCAGTATTTT. Translated, it gives CASSLGTMPGFNTQYF.

This clonotype was observed at least ten times. The V and J genes are TRBV29-1 and TRBJ2-3; 7 nucleotides align to TRBD2. The junction had 8 bases not matched to a gene; V was cut back by 3 bases and J by 5 bases. The CDR3 is 14 residues long. Germline V gives CDR1 SQVTM, CDR2 ANQGSEA. Here the CDR3 reads CSVDGGGLGDTQYF. The CDR3 DNA reads as TGCAGCGTTGATGGGGGAGGGCTTGGAGATACGCAGTATTTT.

This clonotype was seen at least ten times. The chain joins TRBV27 to TRBJ1-1, with D perhaps matching TRBD1 (5 bases). The CDR3 runs to 13 residues. Deletions cut 2 bases from V and 9 bases from J, with 13 bases between. Germline V gives CDR1 MNHEY, CDR2 SMNVEV (reference sequence). This CDR3 is CASSLGGSWKAFF. CDR3 sequence (DNA): TGTGCCAGCAGTTTAGGGGGGAGTTGGAAAGCTTTCTTT.

In this sample, this clonotype turned up many times. The V gene is TRBV11-2, the J gene TRBJ2-2, with 12 bases matching TRBD2. There are 17 residues in the CDR3. Trimming took 1 base from V and 5 from J; bases not matched to a gene: 5. The V gene's germline CDR1 is SGHAT and CDR2 FQNNGV. DNA for the CDR3: TGTGCCAGCAGCTTAGTCGGTACTAGCGGGAGGACCGGGGAGCTGTTTTTT. Amino acids: CASSLVGTSGRTGELFF.

This clonotype was picked up many times. The chain combines TRBV20-1 with TRBJ2-3, with D unresolved. The CDR3 is 14 amino acids. V was cut by 4 bases and J by 0 bases, with 11 bases left in between. The V gene's germline CDR1 is DFQATT and CDR2 SNEGSKA (reference sequence). CDR3 sequence reads: CSAISDRSTDTQYF. CDR3 sequence (DNA): TGCAGTGCTATCTCTGACCGTAGCACAGATACGCAGTATTTT.

The chain is built from TRBV10-3 and TRBJ2-7; the D gene is possibly TRBD2 (5 bases). The CDR3 covers 11 residues. Germline V CDR1 and CDR2: ENHRY, SYGVKD. V was pared by 8 bases and J by 7 bases, with 12 bases between. The CDR3 sequence is CAIGGSGEQYF. The DNA of the CDR3 is TGTGCCATCGGAGGTTCGGGGGAGCAGTACTTC.

The chain employs TRBV4-1 and TRBJ2-7, with D unresolved. The CDR3 sequence is 13 residues long. Germline CDR1 reads MGHRA; CDR2 reads YSYEKL. The V and J ends lost 0 bases and 2 bases respectively, with 5 bases between them. The CDR3 sequence is CASSQDTAYEQYF. The DNA for the CDR3 is TGCGCCAGCAGCCAAGATACCGCCTACGAGCAGTACTTC.

The sample holds many counts of this clonotype. V and J are TRBV20-1 and TRBJ1-5; possible D gene TRBD1, 5 bases. The V gene's germline CDR1 is DFQATT and CDR2 SNEGSKA (reference sequence). The CDR3 covers 12 residues. Trimming pared 5 bases from V and 6 bases from J, leaving 11 bases between. CDR3 sequence: CSASQGGQPQHF. The DNA for the CDR3 is TGCAGTGCTTCCCAGGGAGGTCAGCCCCAGCATTTT.

This clonotype was counted at least ten times. Mismatch with germline at one junction end may stem from a read error. The genes are TRBV4-1 and TRBJ1-1, with 7 bases fitting TRBD1. Germline V gene data show CDR1 as MGHRA and CDR2 as YSYEKL. The CDR3 runs to 14 residues. The CDR3 nucleotides read TGCGCCAGCAGCCAAGGGAACAGGGGTACTGAAGCCTTCTTT. Translating it yields CASSQGNRGTEAFF.

Ten or more counts support this clonotype. J is TRBJ2-3 and V is TRBV30, with D maybe TRBD2 (5 bases). Germline-derived CDR1 and CDR2 are GTSNPN and SVGIG (reference sequence). V dropped 1 base and J dropped 5 bases, with 13 bases sitting between them. This CDR3 comprises 14 residues. The DNA of the CDR3 is TGTGCCTGGAGTGGCGCTAGCTGGGGAGATACGCAGTATTTT. As protein: CAWSGASWGDTQYF.

This clonotype was recorded a few times. One junction end does not reproduce the germline sequence, and a read error may be involved. CDR3 DNA: TGTGCCAGCAGCTTAGGAGAGACCCGGTACTTC. Translation gives CASSLGETRYF. The chain is built from TRBV7-6 and TRBJ2-5, with no clear D. The CDR3 consists of 11 residues. Per germline, CDR1 SGHVS and CDR2 FNYEAQ.

This clonotype was seen at least ten times. For the CDR3, the DNA is TGCGCCAGCAGCTTCTCAGGGACACCCCTTGGCTACACCTTC. It translates to CASSFSGTPLGYTF. The gene calls are TRBV5-1 and TRBJ1-2, with TRBD1 as a possible D gene (6 bases). The V gene lost 2 bases and the J gene lost 7 bases, with 15 bases spanning the gap. CDR1 and CDR2 from the germline V gene are SGHRS and YFSETQ. This CDR3 region has 14 residues.

This clonotype was found many times. The J gene is TRBJ1-2, the V gene TRBV12-3 or TRBV12-4, with D perhaps matching TRBD1 (6 bases). The CDR3 runs to 14 residues. The V end lost 10 bases, the J end lost 7 bases, and 22 bases lay between the germline ends. CDR3 DNA sequence: TGTGCCACGAATCAGGGTCGAGGGGGTGGTGGCTACACCTTC. It specifies CATNQGRGGGGYTF.

This clonotype has ten or more counts. V gene TRBV15 combines with J gene TRBJ2-7, with TRBD2 identical over 8 bases. This CDR3 contains 15 residues. With 0 bases clipped from V and 0 bases from J, the junction kept 1 base outside the gene matches. Germline V gives CDR1 LNHNV, CDR2 YYDKDF (reference sequence). The CDR3 DNA follows: TGTGCCACCAGCAGAGATACTAGCGGCTCCTACGAGCAGTACTTC. Translation gives CATSRDTSGSYEQYF.